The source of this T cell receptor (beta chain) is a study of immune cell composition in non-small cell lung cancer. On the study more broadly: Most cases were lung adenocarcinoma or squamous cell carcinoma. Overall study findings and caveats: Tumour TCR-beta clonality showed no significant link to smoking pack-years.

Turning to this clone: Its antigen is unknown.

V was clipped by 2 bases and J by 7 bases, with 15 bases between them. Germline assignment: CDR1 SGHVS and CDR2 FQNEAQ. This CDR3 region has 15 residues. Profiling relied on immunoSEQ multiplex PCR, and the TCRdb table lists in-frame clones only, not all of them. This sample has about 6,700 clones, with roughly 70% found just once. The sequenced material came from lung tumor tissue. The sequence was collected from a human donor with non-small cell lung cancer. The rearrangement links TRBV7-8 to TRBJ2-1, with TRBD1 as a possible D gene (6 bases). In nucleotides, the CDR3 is TGTGCCAGCAGCTTACGGCGCCGAGGACAGAATGAGCAGTTCTTC. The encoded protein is CASSLRRRGQNEQFF.